Sequencing of this T cell receptor beta chain was carried out in a study of blood T cell repertoires in COVID-19. The CDR3 is made up of 14 amino acids. Trimming took 4 bases from V and 6 from J, leaving 16 bases between them. The germline CDR1 and CDR2 sequences are SGHVT and SQSDAQ. Methods used by the authors: Estimates of nucleated cell counts were drawn from the amplification of reference gene primers. The assay was immunoSEQ multiplex PCR, and TCRdb's table has in-frame clones only and misses some. D and trimming were read from the DNA, whereas the V and J calls and clone size are those reported in that table. The sample shows over 250,000 clones, just under 90% of them seen only once. In terms of age and location, participants ranged from about 18 to 95 years and lived in 24 US areas. Clinical history as reported by participants underpinned cohort assignment.

The sample was PBMCs or T cells enriched from blood (not recorded which). The chain employs TRBV7-4 and TRBJ2-7; unclear D gene. This clonotype originated in a woman aged 55-69 years who had recovered from COVID-19. The CDR3 loop is CASSSHLVGLEQYF. The CDR3 DNA is TGTGCCAGCAGCTCCCATTTAGTTGGTCTCGAGCAGTACTTC.